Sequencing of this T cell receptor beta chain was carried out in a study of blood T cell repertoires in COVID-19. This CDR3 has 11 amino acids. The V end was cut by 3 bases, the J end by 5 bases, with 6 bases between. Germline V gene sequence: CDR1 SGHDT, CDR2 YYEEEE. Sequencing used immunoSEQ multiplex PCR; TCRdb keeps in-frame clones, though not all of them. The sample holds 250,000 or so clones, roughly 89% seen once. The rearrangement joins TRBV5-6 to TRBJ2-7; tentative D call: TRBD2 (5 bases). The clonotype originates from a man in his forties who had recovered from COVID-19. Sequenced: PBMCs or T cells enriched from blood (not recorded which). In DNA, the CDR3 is TGTGCCAGCAGCTGGAGGCACGAGCAGTACTTC. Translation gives CASSWRHEQYF. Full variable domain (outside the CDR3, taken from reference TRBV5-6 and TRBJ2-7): DAGVTQSPTHLIKTRGQQVTLRCSPKSGHDTVSWYQQALGQGPQFIFQYYEEEERQRGNFPDRFSGHQFPNYSSELNVNALLLGDSALYLCASSWRHEQYFGPGTRLTVT.